Shown below are 18 T cell receptor beta chains from a single sample sequenced in a study of shared clonotypes between healthy human individuals. CD45RO-negative cells were positively selected for CCR7, leaving out terminally differentiated effector memory CD45RA+ cells. Sequencing used immunoSEQ multiplex PCR; TCRdb keeps in-frame clones, though not all of them. The sample carries around 2.1 million clones, 93% recorded once. Source material: naive CD8+ T cells from PBMCs. All receptors come from a man aged 18 to 35 in good health. Some clones in this sample may be carry-over from other donors' samples.

CDR3 nucleotide sequence: TGTGCCAGCAGCCCCATGACTGACCTCTACGAGCAGTACTTC. Translated: CASSPMTDLYEQYF. This chain joins TRBV9 and TRBJ2-7; D is unclear. The germline V gene encodes CDR1 SGDLS and CDR2 YYNGEE. Trimming left V 4 bases short and J 3 bases short, with 14 bases between. This CDR3 spans 14 amino acids. The whole variable domain, remainder taken from reference TRBV9 and TRBJ2-7, is DSGVTQTPKHLITATGQRVTLRCSPRSGDLSVYWYQQSLDQGLQFLIQYYNGEERAKGNILERFSAQQFPDLHSELNLSSLELGDSALYFCASSPMTDLYEQYFGPGTRLTVT.

This chain uses TRBV15 with TRBJ1-4; D ambiguous. From germline, CDR1 is LNHNV and CDR2 YYDKDF (reference sequence). The CDR3 runs to 16 residues. The ends were cut back, 4 bases at V and 5 bases at J, with 17 bases in the middle. Here the CDR3 reads CATSNGLPSGNEKLFF. The CDR3 DNA is TGTGCCACCAGCAACGGACTCCCCTCCGGGAATGAAAAACTGTTTTTT.

The J gene is TRBJ2-5, the V gene TRBV12-5, with 7 bases lining up with TRBD2. CDR1 is LGHNT, CDR2 FRNRAP, per germline. The junction had 7 bases not matched to a gene; V was cut back by 8 bases and J by 4 bases. CDR3 length: 13 residues. This chain's CDR3 is CASTTWEGETQYF. DNA for the CDR3: TGTGCTAGTACCACCTGGGAGGGAGAGACCCAGTACTTC.

V is TRBV12-2 and J is TRBJ2-7. TRBV12-2 is flagged as a pseudogene. This CDR3 spans 16 amino acids. The CDR3 protein is CASRLAWGPATYEQYF. In nucleotides, the CDR3 is TGTGCAAGTCGCTTAGCATGGGGACCCGCGACGTACGAGCAGTACTTC.

This chain joins TRBV29-1 and TRBJ2-7; D not certain. Germline loops: CDR1 SQVTM, CDR2 ANQGSEA. The ends were cut back, 5 bases at V and 2 bases at J, with 7 bases in the middle. This CDR3 is built from 11 residues. CDR3 sequence reads: CSVNTAYEQYF. The CDR3 DNA is TGCAGCGTTAATACTGCCTACGAGCAGTACTTC.

V gene TRBV6-1 combines with J gene TRBJ1-2, with D tentatively TRBD1 (6 bases). Trimming shortened V by 1 base and J by 5 bases, and 14 bases separated the two germline ends. CDR1 is MNHNS and CDR2 is SASEGT in the germline V gene. This CDR3 has 15 residues. The CDR3 here is CASSEEDRGWYGYTF. The CDR3 coding sequence is TGTGCCAGCAGTGAAGAGGACAGAGGCTGGTATGGCTACACCTTC.

This chain joins TRBV7-8 and TRBJ1-1, with 7 bases identical to TRBD1. After removal of 8 bases from V and 4 bases from J, the junction contained 13 bases not matched to a gene. The CDR3 loop spans 15 amino acids. CDR1 SGHVS and CDR2 FQNEAQ come from the germline V gene. CDR3 sequence reads: CASGARGQGGTEAFF. CDR3 DNA: TGTGCCAGCGGGGCTCGGGGGCAGGGGGGCACTGAAGCTTTCTTT.

CDR3 DNA: TGTGCCAGCAGCGTAGGGGTCAATGGCTACACCTTC. This codes for CASSVGVNGYTF. This chain joins TRBV9 and TRBJ1-2; D is unresolved. Germline V gene sequence: CDR1 SGDLS, CDR2 YYNGEE. V lost 0 bases, J lost 6 bases, and 6 bases lay in between. The CDR3 is 12 amino acids.

This chain joins TRBV19 and TRBJ2-7; perhaps TRBD2 as D (5 bases). Trimming took 5 bases from V and 2 from J, leaving 16 bases between them. The CDR3 contains 15 residues. CDR1 and CDR2 (germline): LNHDA, SQIVND (reference sequence). The CDR3 sequence is CASSLRGPIAYEQYF. DNA for the CDR3: TGTGCCAGTAGTCTCCGAGGGCCTATAGCCTACGAGCAGTACTTC.

The genes are TRBV27 and TRBJ1-5; unclear D gene. This CDR3 spans 15 amino acids. Per the germline V gene, CDR1 is MNHEY and CDR2 is SMNVEV (reference sequence). The V end was cut by 1 base, the J end by 1 base, with 8 bases between. CDR3 in DNA: TGTGCCAGCAGTTTATACGTGGGGAGCAATCAGCCCCAGCATTTT. The encoded protein is CASSLYVGSNQPQHF.

The chain joins TRBV29-1 to TRBJ2-1; TRBD2 matches 7 bases. Germline CDR1 and CDR2: SQVTM and ANQGSEA. CDR3 length equals 13 residues. After removal of 2 bases from V and 7 bases from J, the junction contained 5 bases not matched to a gene. CDR3 sequence reads: CSVERLAENEQFF. The CDR3 DNA follows: TGCAGCGTTGAACGGCTAGCGGAGAATGAGCAGTTCTTC.

The V gene is TRBV9, the J gene TRBJ2-1, with TRBD2 matching over 11 bases. Losses at the gene ends were 2 bases for V and 0 bases for J; bases not matched to a gene: 7. Germline loops: CDR1 SGDLS, CDR2 YYNGEE. The CDR3 has 18 residues. CDR3 in amino acids: CASSVKILAGDSYNEQFF. The CDR3 nucleotides are TGTGCCAGCAGCGTGAAAATACTAGCGGGAGACTCCTACAATGAGCAGTTCTTC.

The chain joins TRBV13 to TRBJ1-2, with no clear D. The CDR3 has 15 amino acids. With 3 bases removed from V and 8 bases from J, the gap between germline ends came to 19 bases. Germline V lookup: CDR1 PRHDT, CDR2 FYEKMQ (reference sequence). CDR3 sequence reads: CASSFLTAGEYGYTF. The CDR3 bases are TGTGCCAGCAGCTTCCTTACCGCCGGGGAATACGGCTACACCTTC.

The chain carries TRBV2 and TRBJ1-5; possible D gene TRBD1, 5 bases. The CDR3 loop spans 16 amino acids. Per the germline V gene, CDR1 is SNHLY and CDR2 is FYNNEI. Deletions cut 4 bases from V and 2 bases from J, with 15 bases between. CDR3 coding DNA: TGTGCCAGCAGTGGTTGGGGGGGATGGGGCAATCAGCCCCAGCATTTT. Translation gives CASSGWGGWGNQPQHF.

The chain uses TRBV5-1 and TRBJ1-1; D is unresolved. The CDR3 has 14 residues. V was pared by 0 bases and J by 3 bases, with 9 bases between. Germline V gives CDR1 SGHRS, CDR2 YFSETQ. This CDR3 reads CASSLDVQDTEAFF. The CDR3 DNA reads as TGCGCCAGCAGCTTGGATGTCCAGGACACTGAAGCTTTCTTT.

The chain joins TRBV9 to TRBJ1-4; D gene unclear. Trimming removed 4 bases from V and 1 base from J, with 11 bases in between. From germline, CDR1 is SGDLS and CDR2 YYNGEE. This CDR3 spans 15 amino acids. Written as DNA, the CDR3 is TGTGCCAGCAGCCCCCATAGGGAAACTAATGAAAAACTGTTTTTT. This encodes CASSPHRETNEKLFF.

The V and J genes are TRBV15 and TRBJ2-5, with a possible D match to TRBD1 (6 bases). Germline lookup yields CDR1 LNHNV and CDR2 YYDKDF (reference sequence). The CDR3 has 16 amino acids. Trimming shortened V by 3 bases and J by 0 bases, and 14 bases separated the two germline ends. In nucleotides, the CDR3 is TGTGCCACCAGCAGTTCGACAGGCAGCTACCAAGAGACCCAGTACTTC. This gives the protein CATSSSTGSYQETQYF.

J is TRBJ2-5 and V is TRBV7-9; D unclear. This CDR3 spans 13 amino acids. CDR1 is SEHNR and CDR2 is FQNEAQ in the germline V gene (reference sequence). The V end lost 1 base, the J end lost 9 bases, and 12 bases lay between the germline ends. The CDR3 loop reads CASSLVSGSPQYF. CDR3 sequence (DNA): TGTGCCAGCAGCTTAGTTTCGGGCAGCCCCCAGTACTTC.